Sequencing of this TCR beta chain was carried out in a study of shared clonotypes between healthy human individuals. Study-level information: Contributing individuals were two females and a few males aged 18 to 49.

With respect to this clone: The antigen is unknown.

HIV-negative, healthy adults without recent acute infections or vaccinations were the donors. General study results and limits: Generally, naive subsets (rather than memory subsets) showed larger estimated richness.

The protocol was immunoSEQ multiplex PCR, while the TCRdb copy is restricted to in-frame clones and leaves out a portion. The table shows some 2.3 million clones, with 93% occurring only once. The V gene end was trimmed by 5 bases and the J gene end by 2 bases; junction bases not matched to a gene: 8. Germline V lookup: CDR1 MDHEN, CDR2 SYDVKM. The CDR3 consists of 16 residues. The genes are TRBV28 and TRBJ2-3; 9 nucleotides match TRBD1. Source material: naive CD4+ T cells from PBMCs. Documented subset: CD45RA+ positively selected. This clonotype was obtained from a man aged 18 to 30 in good health. Some clones in this sample may be carry-over from other donors' samples. The DNA of the CDR3 is TGTGCCAGCAGTCCGTGGGGGACAGGGACCACAGATACGCAGTATTTT. Protein product: CASSPWGTGTTDTQYF.